The TCR beta chain under discussion was sequenced for a study of T cell responses to AZD1222 COVID-19 vaccine. Regarding the study as a whole: Spike was spanned by vaccine-associated CD4 TCRs, with dominance at 160-218 and 743-854. Nearly half of spike-specific TCRs reportedly target variant regions that are unmutated in the B.1.351 and B.1.1.7 variants. Clonal diversity was possibly underestimated; the donors were predominantly white British and more often female. Repertoire samples came only from after the peak T cell response.

Germline-derived CDR1 and CDR2 are SGHRS and YFSETQ. Trimming left V 1 base short and J 5 bases short, with 17 bases between. This CDR3 region has 16 residues. The data were produced by immunoSEQ multiplex PCR, yet TCRdb's version contains in-frame clones alone and is incomplete. The table lists 150,000 or so clones, about 90% of them singletons, with roughly a tenth in the top ten. A word on this clone: Its antigen is still unknown.

The material was peripheral blood, obtained 28 days after the second AZD1222 dose. The chain combines TRBV5-1 with TRBJ2-3, with D possibly being TRBD1 or TRBD2 (6 bases each). The TCR was taken from an adult who received the AZD1222 COVID-19 vaccine. The CDR3 here is CASSLTPIGGIDTQYF. DNA for the CDR3: TGCGCCAGCAGCTTGACTCCGATCGGGGGCATAGATACGCAGTATTTT.